The next 27 T cell receptor beta chains were all read from a single sample in a study of blood T cell repertoires in COVID-19. Profiled with immunoSEQ multiplex PCR; TCRdb holds only in-frame clones, not every one. The data hold around 290,000 clones, with around nine tenths observed a single time. The specimen sequenced was peripheral blood. These receptor sequences come from a man aged 40-55 years with acute or convalescent COVID-19.

J is TRBJ2-6 and V is TRBV11-2; a possible D gene is TRBD2 (5 bases). Germline assignment: CDR1 SGHAT and CDR2 FQNNGV. Trimming cost V 8 bases and J 0 bases, with 11 bases left between them. This CDR3 region has 15 residues. CDR3 coding DNA: TGTGCCAGCCGCGGGCCCAGCTCTGGGGCCAACGTCCTGACTTTC. As protein: CASRGPSSGANVLTF.

The V call is TRBV24-1, the J call TRBJ2-3, with D maybe TRBD1 (5 bases). Germline lookup yields CDR1 KGHDR and CDR2 SFDVKD. This CDR3 spans 13 amino acids. V was trimmed by 7 bases and J by 3 bases, leaving 10 bases between them. For the CDR3, the DNA is TGTGCCACCAGAGGGGCTGGGACAGATACGCAGTATTTT. Residues: CATRGAGTDTQYF.

This clone was counted only a few times. This chain uses TRBV4-2 with TRBJ2-3, with D perhaps matching TRBD2 (5 bases). The ends were cut back, 2 bases at V and 4 bases at J, with 7 bases in the middle. Per the germline V gene, CDR1 is LGHNA and CDR2 is YNFKEQ. The CDR3 consists of 13 residues. The CDR3 sequence: CASSQQEADTQYF. For the CDR3, the DNA is TGTGCCAGCAGCCAACAGGAGGCAGATACGCAGTATTTT.

This chain joins TRBV7-8 and TRBJ1-2; unclear D gene. The CDR3 is 12 residues long. V was shortened by 5 bases and J by 8 bases, with 12 bases between the two germline ends. The V gene's germline CDR1 is SGHVS and CDR2 FQNEAQ. Here the CDR3 reads CASSPKGGGYTF. CDR3 DNA: TGTGCCAGCAGCCCGAAGGGAGGCGGCTACACCTTC.

This clone was recorded a few times. The chain employs TRBV2 and TRBJ2-4; TRBD1 is a possible D gene (8 bases). The CDR3 runs to 21 residues. In germline, CDR1 is SNHLY, CDR2 FYNNEI. Between the trimmed V and J ends, which lost 6 bases and 1 base, there was a span of 31 bases. DNA of the CDR3: TGTGCCAGCAGGGGAGGGACAGGTCGGCTCCCGCTTTATTGGGCCAAAAACATTCAGTACTTC. Amino acid sequence: CASRGGTGRLPLYWAKNIQYF.

The J gene is TRBJ1-1, the V gene TRBV19; weak D call: TRBD1 (6 bases). Germline V gene sequence: CDR1 LNHDA, CDR2 SQIVND (reference sequence). V lost 5 bases and J lost 8, with 9 bases in between. CDR3 length equals 11 residues. Here the CDR3 DNA reads TGTGCCAGTAGTCTCGGGACAGAAGCTTTCTTT. Translation: CASSLGTEAFF. Full variable domain (remainder filled in from reference TRBV19 and TRBJ1-1): DGGITQSPKYLFRKEGQNVTLSCEQNLNHDAMYWYRQDPGQGLRLIYYSQIVNDFQKGDIAEGYSVSREKKESFPLTVTSAQKNPTAFYLCASSLGTEAFFGQGTRLTVV.

The chain couples TRBV11-1 to TRBJ1-6; TRBD1 is a possible D gene (6 bases). This CDR3 spans 13 amino acids. CDR1 and CDR2 (germline): SGHAT, FQDESV (reference sequence). The V end lost 5 bases, the J end lost 8 bases, and 10 bases lay between the germline ends. The CDR3 spells CASSPNRDSPLHF. CDR3 bases: TGTGCCAGCAGCCCGAACAGGGATTCACCCCTCCACTTT.

The chain recombines TRBV5-1 with TRBJ2-5, with TRBD2 matching 13 bases. Germline V CDR1 and CDR2: SGHRS, YFSETQ. This CDR3 has 16 amino acids. Germline trimming cut 2 bases from V and 0 bases from J; bases unmatched to any gene: 1. In nucleotides, the CDR3 is TGCGCCAGCAGCTTACTAGCGGGGGGGTACCAAGAGACCCAGTACTTC. Its translation is CASSLLAGGYQETQYF.

This clone was found once. The rearrangement uses TRBV4-1 and TRBJ2-7; D is undetermined. The germline V gene encodes CDR1 MGHRA and CDR2 YSYEKL. Deletions cut 1 base from V and 6 bases from J, with 16 bases between. This CDR3 has 15 amino acids. The CDR3 DNA reads TGCGCCAGCAGCCAAGTCCTAGGAACTACGATCGAGCAGTACTTC. Amino acids: CASSQVLGTTIEQYF.

V is TRBV5-4 and J is TRBJ2-7; D remains unclear. Germline V gene lookup returns CDR1 SGHNT and CDR2 YYREEE (reference sequence). The CDR3 length is 14 residues. V was pared by 2 bases and J by 5 bases, with 14 bases between. The CDR3 reads CASSLRANADEQYF. The CDR3 coding sequence is TGTGCCAGCAGCTTAAGAGCCAATGCGGACGAGCAGTACTTC.

The chain uses TRBV27 and TRBJ2-7; possible D gene TRBD1, 6 bases. Germline V gene data show CDR1 as MNHEY and CDR2 as SMNVEV (reference sequence). This CDR3 spans 15 amino acids. V was cut by 6 bases and J by 5 bases, with 20 bases left in between. The CDR3 sequence: CASSPFVQGQDEQYF. The DNA for the CDR3 is TGTGCCAGCAGCCCGTTCGTCCAGGGGCAAGACGAGCAGTACTTC.

The chain employs TRBV18 and TRBJ1-1, with a weak D call TRBD1 (5 bases). V gave up 3 bases and J gave up 6 bases, with 20 bases separating them. The germline V gene has CDR1 KGHSH and CDR2 LQKENI. CDR3 length: 16 residues. CDR3 region: CASSPPGTRVWAEAFF. The CDR3 DNA reads TGTGCCAGCTCACCTCCCGGGACTAGGGTGTGGGCTGAAGCTTTCTTT.

The count of this clone is one. The chain is built from TRBV5-6 and TRBJ2-3, with TRBD1 as a possible D gene (5 bases). Per the germline V gene, CDR1 is SGHDT and CDR2 is YYEEEE. V gave up 3 bases and J gave up 0 bases, with 11 bases separating them. The CDR3 covers 15 residues. The CDR3 reads CASSWGRESTDTQYF. CDR3 nucleotides: TGTGCCAGCAGCTGGGGCAGGGAAAGCACAGATACGCAGTATTTT.

The V and J genes are TRBV4-1 and TRBJ2-7; 9 bases line up with TRBD2. The V gene's germline CDR1 is MGHRA and CDR2 YSYEKL. The CDR3 extends over 14 amino acids. The junction had 6 bases not matched to a gene; V was cut back by 4 bases and J by 5 bases. The CDR3: CASSRGLAYDEQYF. For the CDR3, the DNA is TGCGCCAGCAGCCGTGGACTAGCGTACGACGAGCAGTACTTC.

The CDR3 DNA follows: TGTGCCAGCAGCAGCACCGGGACAGGGGGCGACACTGAAGCTTTCTTT. It specifies CASSSTGTGGDTEAFF. The chain employs TRBV7-3 and TRBJ1-1; 12 bases line up with TRBD1. The CDR3 contains 16 residues. The trim removed 5 bases at V and 3 bases at J, leaving 7 bases unmatched. CDR1 SGHTA and CDR2 FQGTGA come from the germline V gene.

J is TRBJ1-3 and V is TRBV9, with a tentative D call TRBD1 (5 bases). The CDR3 is 16 residues long. The V gene lost 0 bases and the J gene lost 3 bases, with 13 bases spanning the gap. CDR1 and CDR2 from the germline V gene are SGDLS and YYNGEE. CDR3 sequence reads: CASSVAGLTDGNTIYF. CDR3 coding DNA: TGTGCCAGCAGCGTAGCAGGGCTTACGGATGGAAACACCATATATTTT.

The V gene is TRBV4-1, the J gene TRBJ2-1; TRBD1 aligns across 9 bases. CDR3 length equals 15 residues. CDR1 is MGHRA, CDR2 YSYEKL, per germline. V was clipped by 3 bases and J by 7 bases; unmatched bases: 7. CDR3 bases: TGCGCCAGCAGCCATCCGGGACAGGGTCGAAATGAGCAGTTCTTC. This encodes CASSHPGQGRNEQFF.

The chain recombines TRBV5-1 with TRBJ1-6; no definite D call. V was shortened by 4 bases and J by 0 bases, with 8 bases between the two germline ends. The CDR3 is 15 residues long. Germline V gives CDR1 SGHRS, CDR2 YFSETQ. CDR3 nucleotide sequence: TGCGCCAGCAGCCCGGGTTACTCCTATAATTCACCCCTCCACTTT. It encodes CASSPGYSYNSPLHF.

This clone was found once. A read error may produce the germline difference seen at one junction end. The rearrangement links TRBV4-1 to TRBJ1-6, with 7 bases identical to TRBD1. From germline, CDR1 is MGHRA and CDR2 YSYEKL. The CDR3 contains 15 residues. The CDR3 reads CASSQAPTGTANLYF. In DNA form, the CDR3 reads TGCGCCAGCAGCCAAGCGCCCACCGGGACAGCCAACCTATACTTT.

This clone showed up just a few times. The genes are TRBV20-1 and TRBJ2-1; 12 nucleotides line up with TRBD2. V lost 3 bases, J lost 8 bases, and 8 bases stayed unmatched. There are 15 residues in the CDR3. Germline lookup yields CDR1 DFQATT and CDR2 SNEGSKA (reference sequence). CDR3 coding DNA: TGCAGTGCTAGTCCTAGCGGGGGGGAGGGTGATGAGCAGTTCTTC. It is translated as CSASPSGGEGDEQFF.

The rearrangement joins TRBV5-5 to TRBJ2-1, with 10 nucleotides matching TRBD2. CDR3 length equals 14 residues. After removal of 4 bases from V and 14 bases from J, the junction contained 12 bases not matched to a gene. CDR1 and CDR2 from the germline V gene are SGHKS and YYEKEE (reference sequence). The CDR3: CASSPRAAGGQKFF. CDR3 coding DNA: TGTGCCAGCAGCCCGCGAGCAGCGGGGGGGCAGAAGTTCTTC.

This clone came up a few times. V is TRBV30 and J is TRBJ2-2; D is possibly TRBD1 (7 bases). The germline V gene has CDR1 GTSNPN and CDR2 SVGIG (reference sequence). The CDR3 spans 17 residues. Trimming took 0 bases from V and 8 from J, leaving 22 bases between them. The CDR3 sequence is CAWSVRGTVISTGELFF. For the CDR3, the DNA is TGTGCCTGGAGTGTACGGGGGACAGTAATTTCCACTGGGGAGCTGTTTTTT.

The J gene is TRBJ1-2, the V gene TRBV18, with D perhaps matching TRBD1 (5 bases). Germline-derived CDR1 and CDR2 are KGHSH and LQKENI. The CDR3 runs 14 residues. The V end was cut by 0 bases, the J end by 2 bases, with 7 bases between. This chain's CDR3 is CASSPPPGNYGYTF. In DNA form, the CDR3 reads TGTGCCAGCTCACCACCTCCAGGGAACTATGGCTACACCTTC.

This chain uses TRBV12-5 with TRBJ2-4; unclear D gene. The CDR3 loop spans 16 amino acids. The germline V gene has CDR1 LGHNT and CDR2 FRNRAP. V was pared by 2 bases and J by 1 base, with 12 bases between. As DNA, the CDR3 is TGTGCTAGTGGTTTGAAATACATCGGGGCCAAAAACATTCAGTACTTC. It specifies CASGLKYIGAKNIQYF. Full variable domain (outside the CDR3, taken from reference TRBV12-5 and TRBJ2-4): DARVTQTPRHKVTEMGQEVTMRCQPILGHNTVFWYRQTMMQGLELLAYFRNRAPLDDSGMPKDRFSAEMPDATLATLKIQPSEPRDSAVYFCASGLKYIGAKNIQYFGAGTRLSVL.

V gene TRBV24-1 combines with J gene TRBJ1-1, with 7 bases lining up with TRBD1. Germline V gives CDR1 KGHDR, CDR2 SFDVKD. V lost 4 bases and J lost 5; bases outside the gene matches: 3. The CDR3 loop spans 13 amino acids. The CDR3 DNA reads as TGTGCCACCAGTGACCCCAGGGGGACTGAAGCTTTCTTT. It encodes CATSDPRGTEAFF.

The V gene is TRBV6-5, the J gene TRBJ2-2, with D tentatively TRBD1 (5 bases). The CDR3 has 15 residues. V gave up 7 bases and J gave up 3 bases, with 15 bases separating them. The germline V gene encodes CDR1 MNHEY and CDR2 SVGAGI. The chain's CDR3 is CASNPGSGHTGELFF. The CDR3 DNA reads TGTGCCAGCAACCCAGGGTCAGGTCACACCGGGGAGCTGTTTTTT.

The V call is TRBV7-2, the J call TRBJ1-4; perhaps TRBD1 as D (5 bases). The CDR3 covers 15 residues. CDR1 SGHTA and CDR2 FQGNSA come from the germline V gene. V was cut by 1 base and J by 2 bases, with 8 bases left in between. The CDR3 protein is CASSLGGRTNEKLFF. The CDR3 DNA reads as TGTGCCAGCAGCTTAGGGGGCAGGACTAATGAAAAACTGTTTTTT.